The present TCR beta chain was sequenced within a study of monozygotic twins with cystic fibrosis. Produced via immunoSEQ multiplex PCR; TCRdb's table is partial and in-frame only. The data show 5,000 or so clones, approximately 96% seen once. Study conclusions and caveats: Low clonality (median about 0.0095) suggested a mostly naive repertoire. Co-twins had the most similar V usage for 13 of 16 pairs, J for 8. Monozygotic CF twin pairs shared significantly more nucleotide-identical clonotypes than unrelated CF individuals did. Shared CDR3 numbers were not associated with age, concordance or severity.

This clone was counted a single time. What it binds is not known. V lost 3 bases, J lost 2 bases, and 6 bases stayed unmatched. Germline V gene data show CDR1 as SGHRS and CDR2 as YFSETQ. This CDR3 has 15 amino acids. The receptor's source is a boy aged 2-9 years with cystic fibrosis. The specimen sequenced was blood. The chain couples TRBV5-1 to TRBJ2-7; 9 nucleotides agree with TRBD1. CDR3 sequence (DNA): TGCGCCAGCAGCTCGCCGGACAGGGGAGCCTACGAGCAGTACTTC. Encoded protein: CASSSPDRGAYEQYF.